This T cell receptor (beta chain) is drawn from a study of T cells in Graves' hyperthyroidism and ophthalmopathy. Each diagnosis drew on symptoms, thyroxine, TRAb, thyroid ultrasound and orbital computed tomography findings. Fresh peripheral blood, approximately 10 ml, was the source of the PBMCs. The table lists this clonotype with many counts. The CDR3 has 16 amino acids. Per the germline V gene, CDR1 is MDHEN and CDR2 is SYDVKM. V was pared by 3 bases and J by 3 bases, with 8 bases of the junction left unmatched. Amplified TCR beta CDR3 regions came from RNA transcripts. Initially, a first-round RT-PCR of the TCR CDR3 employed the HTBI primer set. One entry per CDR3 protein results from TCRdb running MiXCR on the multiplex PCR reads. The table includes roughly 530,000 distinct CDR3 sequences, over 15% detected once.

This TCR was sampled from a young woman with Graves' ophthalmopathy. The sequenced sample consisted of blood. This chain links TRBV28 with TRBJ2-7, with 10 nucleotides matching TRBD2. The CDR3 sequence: CASSLSLAGYDYEQYF. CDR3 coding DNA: TGTGCCAGCAGTTTGTCACTAGCGGGATATGACTACGAGCAGTACTTC.